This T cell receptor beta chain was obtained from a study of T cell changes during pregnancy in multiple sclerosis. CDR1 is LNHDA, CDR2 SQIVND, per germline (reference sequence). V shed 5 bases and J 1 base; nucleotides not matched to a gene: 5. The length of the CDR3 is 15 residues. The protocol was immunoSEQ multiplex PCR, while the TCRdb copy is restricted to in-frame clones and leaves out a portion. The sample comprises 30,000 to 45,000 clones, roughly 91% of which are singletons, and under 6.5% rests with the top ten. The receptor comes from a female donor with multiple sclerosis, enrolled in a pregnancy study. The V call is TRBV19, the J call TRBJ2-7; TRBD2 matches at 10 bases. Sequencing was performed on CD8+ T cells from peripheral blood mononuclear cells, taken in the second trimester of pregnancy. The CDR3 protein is CASSSRTSGSYEQYF. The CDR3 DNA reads TGTGCCAGTAGTTCACGGACTAGCGGATCCTACGAGCAGTACTTC.